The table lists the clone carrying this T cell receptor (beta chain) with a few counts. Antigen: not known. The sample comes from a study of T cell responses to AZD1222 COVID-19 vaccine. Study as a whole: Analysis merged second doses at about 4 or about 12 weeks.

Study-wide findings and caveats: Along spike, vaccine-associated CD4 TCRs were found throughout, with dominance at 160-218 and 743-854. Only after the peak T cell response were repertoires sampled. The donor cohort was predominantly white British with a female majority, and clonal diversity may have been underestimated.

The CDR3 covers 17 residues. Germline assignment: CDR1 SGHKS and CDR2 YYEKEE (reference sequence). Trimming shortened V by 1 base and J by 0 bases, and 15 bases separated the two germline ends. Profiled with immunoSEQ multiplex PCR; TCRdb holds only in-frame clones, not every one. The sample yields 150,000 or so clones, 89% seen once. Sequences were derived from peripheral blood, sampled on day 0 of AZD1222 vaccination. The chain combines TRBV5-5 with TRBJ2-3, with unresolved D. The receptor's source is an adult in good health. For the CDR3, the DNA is TGTGCCAGCAGCTTGTTTTCGTCAGGATCAAGCACAGATACGCAGTATTTT. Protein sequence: CASSLFSSGSSTDTQYF.